The present T cell receptor (beta chain) was sequenced within a study of T cell responses to AZD1222 COVID-19 vaccine. The overall study: Researchers grouped second doses given at about 4 or about 12 weeks into one pool.

Clones were sequenced by immunoSEQ multiplex PCR, and TCRdb holds only the in-frame ones, with some missing. The sample carries 100,000 or so clones, about 85% recorded once. This CDR3 has 16 amino acids. Germline CDR1 and CDR2: MGHDK and SYGVNS. V dropped 10 bases and J dropped 4 bases, with 23 bases sitting between them. Remarks on this clone: What it binds is not known.

Regarding the study as a whole: Spike-specific TCR breadth and depth rose after two AZD1222 doses. The donor cohort was predominantly white British with a female majority, and clonal diversity may have been underestimated.

The chain links TRBV25-1 to TRBJ2-1; no firm D call. The sequence derives from an adult in good health. The sample here was peripheral blood, taken on day 0 of AZD1222 vaccination. Here the CDR3 DNA reads TGTGCCAACAACCGGCGTTTTAGACCCTCATACAATGAGCAGTTCTTC. Translating gives CANNRRFRPSYNEQFF.